This entry lists 30 T cell receptor beta chains sequenced from one sample in a study of long-term antiretroviral therapy in people with HIV. Samples were assayed with immunoSEQ v3.0 at survey level. Assay: immunoSEQ multiplex PCR; the TCRdb copy retains only in-frame clones and omits some. Found here are 13,000 to 15,000 clones, 80% to 90% of them singletons; the top ten hold roughly 7.2%. The source material was unsorted PBMCs, sampled 0.4 years after starting antiretroviral therapy. Receptors originate from a man aged 30 to 39 with HIV.

About this clone itself: An end of the junction does not agree with germline; a read error may underlie this. The chain has TRBV4-3 and TRBJ2-3; 8 positions agree with TRBD2. The CDR3 has 17 amino acids. Germline assignment: CDR1 LGHNA and CDR2 YSLEER. In DNA form, the CDR3 reads TGCGCCAGCAGCCAAGATCTTACGGCGGGGGGCGCAGACACGCAGTATTTT. Translation gives CASSQDLTAGGADTQYF.

The V gene is TRBV6-5, the J gene TRBJ1-2; D perhaps matches TRBD1 (6 bases). The germline V gene encodes CDR1 MNHEY and CDR2 SVGAGI. The CDR3 runs 13 residues. V gave up 2 bases and J gave up 2 bases, with 6 bases separating them. For the CDR3, the DNA is TGTGCCAGCAGTTACCAGGGGAACTATGGCTACACCTTC. Translating it yields CASSYQGNYGYTF.

The V call is TRBV18, the J call TRBJ1-2; 11 bases are a match to TRBD1. Germline-derived CDR1 and CDR2 are KGHSH and LQKENI. This CDR3 comprises 16 residues. With V trimmed by 6 bases and J by 1 base, 7 bases remained unmatched. CDR3 protein: CASSPPGTGGNYGYTF. The CDR3 DNA reads as TGTGCCAGCTCCCCGCCCGGGACAGGGGGTAACTATGGCTACACCTTC.

This chain links TRBV9 with TRBJ1-3; 7 nucleotides align to TRBD1. Germline V gene lookup returns CDR1 SGDLS and CDR2 YYNGEE. The CDR3 has 14 residues. Germline trimming cut 3 bases from V and 4 bases from J; bases unmatched to any gene: 4. The CDR3 coding sequence is TGTGCCAGCAGCGAAGGGGACAGCGGAAACACCATATATTTT. It specifies CASSEGDSGNTIYF. Filled out from reference TRBV9 and TRBJ1-3, the complete variable domain reads DSGVTQTPKHLITATGQRVTLRCSPRSGDLSVYWYQQSLDQGLQFLIQYYNGEERAKGNILERFSAQQFPDLHSELNLSSLELGDSALYFCASSEGDSGNTIYFGEGSWLTVV.

The gene calls are TRBV5-1 and TRBJ1-3; 7 nucleotides line up with TRBD1. The CDR3 is 15 residues long. Per germline, CDR1 SGHRS and CDR2 YFSETQ. J gave up 4 bases and V 3 bases, and 7 bases lay outside the gene matches. CDR3 DNA: TGCGCCAGCAGCTCCTGGACAGGACCAGGAAACACCATATATTTT. Translation: CASSSWTGPGNTIYF.

The V call is TRBV29-1, the J call TRBJ2-3; TRBD1 agrees at 7 bases. Germline loops: CDR1 SQVTM, CDR2 ANQGSEA. The V and J ends lost 5 bases and 1 base, in that order; junction bases with no gene match: 6. The CDR3 contains 14 residues. Here the CDR3 DNA reads TGCAGCGTTAGACAGGGTTCGGGCACAGATACGCAGTATTTT. Protein: CSVRQGSGTDTQYF.

The J gene is TRBJ2-1, the V gene TRBV7-9, with 9 bases fitting TRBD2. V lost 2 bases and J lost 8; bases outside the gene matches: 7. The germline gives CDR1 SEHNR, CDR2 FQNEAQ (reference sequence). This CDR3 spans 15 amino acids. The CDR3, as DNA: TGTGCCAGCAGCTTAAAGGGCGGGAGGGCCGATGAGCAGTTCTTC. Translated: CASSLKGGRADEQFF.

The chain links TRBV2 to TRBJ1-2; 7 bases are shared with TRBD1. The CDR3 extends over 14 amino acids. Germline trimming cut 6 bases from V and 5 bases from J; bases unmatched to any gene: 9. Germline assignment: CDR1 SNHLY and CDR2 FYNNEI. CDR3: CASSPGQRIYGYTF. The CDR3 DNA reads as TGTGCCAGCAGCCCGGGACAGAGGATTTATGGCTACACCTTC. Based on the CDR3 plus reference TRBV2 and TRBJ1-2, the full variable domain is EPEVTQTPSHQVTQMGQEVILRCVPISNHLYFYWYRQILGQKVEFLVSFYNNEISEKSEIFDDQFSVERPDGSNFTLKIRSTKLEDSAMYFCASSPGQRIYGYTFGSGTRLTVV.

This chain joins TRBV6-5 and TRBJ2-2; no firm D call. Deletions cut 5 bases from V and 6 bases from J, with 13 bases between. This CDR3 is 14 amino acids long. Germline lookup yields CDR1 MNHEY and CDR2 SVGAGI. CDR3 bases: TGTGCCAGCAGTCTACGCAAGGTGGCCGGGGAGCTGTTTTTT. Its protein is CASSLRKVAGELFF.

V is TRBV18 and J is TRBJ2-5; D remains ambiguous. The length of the CDR3 is 11 residues. V was shortened by 5 bases and J by 2 bases, with 3 bases between the two germline ends. The germline gives CDR1 KGHSH, CDR2 LQKENI. CDR3 sequence: CASSAQETQYF. The CDR3 DNA sequence: TGTGCCAGCTCAGCACAAGAGACCCAGTACTTC.

The chain links TRBV14 to TRBJ2-2, with 8 bases lining up with TRBD2. This CDR3 has 20 residues. Germline CDR1 is SGHDN and CDR2 is FVKESK. After removal of 3 bases from V and 7 bases from J, the junction contained 22 bases not matched to a gene. CDR3 DNA sequence: TGTGCCAGCAGCCACACCCCCAAAACGGCCGGGACTAGGCAGGGCGGGGAGCTGTTTTTT. Amino acids: CASSHTPKTAGTRQGGELFF.

CDR3 DNA: TGTGCCAGCAGCCCCCGTTCGGAGAAACTCTCCTACAATGAGCAGTTCTTC. Translation: CASSPRSEKLSYNEQFF. The rearrangement joins TRBV7-9 to TRBJ2-1; no firm D call. This CDR3 contains 17 residues. Germline CDR1 is SEHNR and CDR2 is FQNEAQ (reference sequence). Trimming removed 5 bases from V and 0 bases from J, with 17 bases in between.

The chain employs TRBV5-6 and TRBJ1-5; no clear D gene. Germline V gives CDR1 SGHDT, CDR2 YYEEEE. Deletions cut 3 bases from V and 3 bases from J, with 16 bases between. This CDR3 region has 16 residues. CDR3 in DNA: TGTGCCAGCAGCTATGCCTCGCACGTTCCCAATCAGCCCCAGCATTTT. Translation: CASSYASHVPNQPQHF.

The V call is TRBV12-5, the J call TRBJ2-2; TRBD2 agrees at 12 bases. Germline CDR1 and CDR2: LGHNT and FRNRAP. The length of the CDR3 is 17 residues. Trimming removed 7 bases from V and 3 bases from J; junction bases left unmatched: 9. CDR3 nucleotides: TGTGCTAGTGCTTCGAGACTAGCGGGGGAAGACACCGGGGAGCTGTTTTTT. Its protein product is CASASRLAGEDTGELFF.

The chain is built from TRBV2 and TRBJ1-2; D unresolved. CDR3 length: 13 amino acids. The V and J ends lost 1 base and 6 bases respectively, with 9 bases between them. Germline V gives CDR1 SNHLY, CDR2 FYNNEI. The CDR3 spells CASSEGHLDGYTF. The CDR3 coding sequence is TGTGCCAGCAGTGAAGGGCACCTGGATGGCTACACCTTC.

The CDR3 loop reads CASTSPGQGAGGNQPQHF. CDR3 nucleotide sequence: TGTGCCAGTACGTCGCCGGGACAGGGGGCTGGAGGGAATCAGCCCCAGCATTTT. The rearrangement joins TRBV19 to TRBJ1-5; 12 nucleotides align to TRBD1. CDR3 length: 18 amino acids. CDR1 and CDR2 (germline): LNHDA, SQIVND (reference sequence). J gave up 4 bases and V 7 bases, and 14 bases lay outside the gene matches.

The gene calls are TRBV5-1 and TRBJ2-1, with D possibly matching TRBD1 (5 bases). The CDR3 spans 15 residues. Germline CDR1 is SGHRS and CDR2 is YFSETQ. V lost 2 bases and J 0 bases, leaving 9 bases between the germline ends. This CDR3 reads CASSFGHNSYNEQFF. The CDR3 DNA reads as TGCGCCAGCAGCTTCGGACATAACTCCTACAATGAGCAGTTCTTC.

The chain employs TRBV19 and TRBJ2-7; unclear D gene. This CDR3 is built from 11 residues. V lost 8 bases, J lost 4 bases, and 9 bases lay in between. The germline CDR1 and CDR2 sequences are LNHDA and SQIVND (reference sequence). The CDR3 bases are TGTGCCAGTGAGTCGAATTACGAGCAGTACTTC. It is translated as CASESNYEQYF. The full variable domain, completed using reference TRBV19 and TRBJ2-7, is DGGITQSPKYLFRKEGQNVTLSCEQNLNHDAMYWYRQDPGQGLRLIYYSQIVNDFQKGDIAEGYSVSREKKESFPLTVTSAQKNPTAFYLCASESNYEQYFGPGTRLTVT.

The chain joins TRBV14 to TRBJ2-3; a weak D match, TRBD2 (6 bases). V was cut by 6 bases and J by 3 bases, with 7 bases left in between. The germline V gene has CDR1 SGHDN and CDR2 FVKESK. The CDR3 runs 12 residues. The CDR3 nucleotides read TGTGCCAGCAGGGGGGGAACAGATACGCAGTATTTT. As protein: CASRGGTDTQYF.

The chain uses TRBV2 and TRBJ2-2, with 11 bases aligning to TRBD2. In germline, CDR1 is SNHLY, CDR2 FYNNEI. This CDR3 is 15 amino acids long. The trim removed 8 bases at V and 1 base at J, leaving 3 bases unmatched. CDR3 coding DNA: TGTGCCAGCTCGACTAGCGGGAAGAACACCGGGGAGCTGTTTTTT. Translating gives CASSTSGKNTGELFF.

The chain employs TRBV29-1 and TRBJ1-5, with TRBD1 identical over 9 bases. The CDR3 spans 12 residues. Germline V lookup: CDR1 SQVTM, CDR2 ANQGSEA. With V trimmed by 4 bases and J by 8 bases, 3 bases remained unmatched. The CDR3 here is CSVGTGGEPQHF. The CDR3 nucleotides read TGCAGCGTTGGAACAGGGGGCGAGCCCCAGCATTTT.

A single count supports this clone. The rearrangement joins TRBV6-1 to TRBJ1-2; the match to TRBD1 covers 8 bases. Per germline, CDR1 MNHNS and CDR2 SASEGT. The CDR3 totals 13 residues. The V and J ends lost 7 bases and 5 bases, in that order; junction bases with no gene match: 6. This chain's CDR3 is CASTGQGLYGYTF. The CDR3 coding sequence is TGTGCCAGCACCGGACAGGGACTATATGGCTACACCTTC.

The chain links TRBV28 to TRBJ2-7; D not resolved. Trimming pared 3 bases from V and 0 bases from J, leaving 15 bases between. Germline-derived CDR1 and CDR2 are MDHEN and SYDVKM. The CDR3 is 16 residues long. The CDR3 DNA reads TGTGCCAGCAGTTTTTCGTTTGGCGGAAGCTCCTACGAGCAGTACTTC. Protein sequence: CASSFSFGGSSYEQYF.

The CDR3 protein is CASSQDRTGTYGYTF. CDR3 sequence (DNA): TGCGCCAGCAGCCAAGATAGGACAGGGACTTATGGCTACACCTTC. The chain recombines TRBV4-3 with TRBJ1-2, with 8 bases fitting TRBD1. The CDR3 runs to 15 residues. V was pared by 0 bases and J by 5 bases, with 5 bases of the junction left unmatched. Germline assignment: CDR1 LGHNA and CDR2 YSLEER.

The chain carries TRBV6-5 and TRBJ2-7, with 9 bases matching TRBD1. Losses at the gene ends were 10 bases for V and 9 bases for J; bases not matched to a gene: 13. This CDR3 region has 13 residues. From germline, CDR1 is MNHEY and CDR2 SVGAGI. The CDR3 DNA reads TGTGCCACCGGAGGACAGGGGAGTGGTGTGCAGTACTTC. Amino acids: CATGGQGSGVQYF.

This clone was picked up a small number of times. The rearrangement links TRBV19 to TRBJ2-1; 9 bases are a match to TRBD2. CDR3 length equals 16 residues. The V and J ends lost 3 bases and 5 bases, in that order; junction bases with no gene match: 8. In germline, CDR1 is LNHDA, CDR2 SQIVND (reference sequence). The CDR3, as DNA: TGTGCCAGTAGTATGTTTCTAGCGGGGACCAACAATGAGCAGTTCTTC. Its translation: CASSMFLAGTNNEQFF.

The chain is built from TRBV6-1 and TRBJ2-2; D remains unclear. The CDR3 is 15 amino acids. Germline CDR1 and CDR2: MNHNS and SASEGT. The V end was cut by 8 bases, the J end by 1 base, with 14 bases between. The CDR3 region has the DNA TGTGCCAGCGGGAACATAAAAGGGAACACCGGGGAGCTGTTTTTT. This sequence encodes CASGNIKGNTGELFF.

This clone is labeled medium-sized. This chain connects TRBV2 to TRBJ2-2; 7 nucleotides line up with TRBD1. CDR1 is SNHLY, CDR2 FYNNEI, per germline. Unmatched junction bases numbered 1, after V lost 3 bases and J lost 3 bases. The CDR3 consists of 14 residues. This CDR3 is CASSDRGYTGELFF. As DNA, the CDR3 is TGTGCCAGCAGTGACAGGGGGTACACCGGGGAGCTGTTTTTT.

The rearrangement uses TRBV7-2 and TRBJ2-1, with no clear D. V was cut by 5 bases and J by 0 bases, with 8 bases left in between. The CDR3 is 14 amino acids. Germline V gives CDR1 SGHTA, CDR2 FQGNSA. The CDR3 reads CASSIARSYNEQFF. The CDR3 coding sequence is TGTGCCAGCAGCATTGCACGCTCCTACAATGAGCAGTTCTTC.

The rearrangement links TRBV5-1 to TRBJ1-4; a possible D gene is TRBD1 (5 bases). CDR1 is SGHRS, CDR2 YFSETQ, per germline. V gave up 0 bases and J gave up 2 bases, with 5 bases separating them. The CDR3 loop spans 14 amino acids. CDR3 residues: CASSLEGTNEKLFF. In nucleotides, the CDR3 is TGCGCCAGCAGCTTGGAGGGGACTAATGAAAAACTGTTTTTT.